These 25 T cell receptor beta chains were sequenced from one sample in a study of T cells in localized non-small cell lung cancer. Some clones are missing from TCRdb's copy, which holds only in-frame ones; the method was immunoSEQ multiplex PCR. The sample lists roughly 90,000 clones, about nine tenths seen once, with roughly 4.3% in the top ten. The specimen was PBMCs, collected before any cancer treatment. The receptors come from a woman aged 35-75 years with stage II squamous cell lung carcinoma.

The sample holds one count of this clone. The CDR3 is CASSLLGGIPETQYF. The DNA of the CDR3 is TGTGCCAGCAGCCTACTTGGGGGTATCCCAGAGACCCAGTACTTC. V is TRBV7-8 and J is TRBJ2-5, with D perhaps TRBD1 or TRBD2 (5 bases each). Germline CDR1 is SGHVS and CDR2 is FQNEAQ. The V gene lost 5 bases and the J gene lost 4 bases, with 17 bases spanning the gap. The CDR3 runs to 15 residues.

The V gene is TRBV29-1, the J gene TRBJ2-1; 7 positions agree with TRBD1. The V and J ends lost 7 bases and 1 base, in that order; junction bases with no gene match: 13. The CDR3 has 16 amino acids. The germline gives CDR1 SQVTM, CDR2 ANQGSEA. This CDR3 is CSAQAPDRVSYNEQFF. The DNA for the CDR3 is TGCAGCGCCCAAGCCCCTGACAGGGTATCCTACAATGAGCAGTTCTTC.

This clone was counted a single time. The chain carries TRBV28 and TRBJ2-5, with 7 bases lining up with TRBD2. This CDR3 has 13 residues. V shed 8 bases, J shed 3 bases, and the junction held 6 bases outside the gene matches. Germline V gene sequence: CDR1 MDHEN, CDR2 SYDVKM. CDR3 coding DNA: TGTGCCAGCCTTTCGGGGGGAAAAGAGACCCAGTACTTC. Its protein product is CASLSGGKETQYF. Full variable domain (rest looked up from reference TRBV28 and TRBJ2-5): DVKVTQSSRYLVKRTGEKVFLECVQDMDHENMFWYRQDPGLGLRLIYFSYDVKMKEKGDIPEGYSVSREKKERFSLILESASTNQTSMYLCASLSGGKETQYFGPGTRLLVL.

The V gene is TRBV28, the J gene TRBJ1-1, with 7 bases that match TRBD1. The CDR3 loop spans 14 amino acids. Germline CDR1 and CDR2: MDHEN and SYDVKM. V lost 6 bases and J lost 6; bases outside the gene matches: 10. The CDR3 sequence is CASSETGLHPEAFF. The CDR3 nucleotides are TGTGCCAGCAGCGAGACAGGGCTTCACCCTGAAGCTTTCTTT.

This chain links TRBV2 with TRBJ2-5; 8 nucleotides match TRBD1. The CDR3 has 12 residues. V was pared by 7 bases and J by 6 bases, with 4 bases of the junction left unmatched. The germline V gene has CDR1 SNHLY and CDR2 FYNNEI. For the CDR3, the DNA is TGTGCCAGCAACAGGGGGTTACAGACCCAGTACTTC. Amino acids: CASNRGLQTQYF. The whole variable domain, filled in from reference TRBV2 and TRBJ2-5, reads EPEVTQTPSHQVTQMGQEVILRCVPISNHLYFYWYRQILGQKVEFLVSFYNNEISEKSEIFDDQFSVERPDGSNFTLKIRSTKLEDSAMYFCASNRGLQTQYFGPGTRLLVL.

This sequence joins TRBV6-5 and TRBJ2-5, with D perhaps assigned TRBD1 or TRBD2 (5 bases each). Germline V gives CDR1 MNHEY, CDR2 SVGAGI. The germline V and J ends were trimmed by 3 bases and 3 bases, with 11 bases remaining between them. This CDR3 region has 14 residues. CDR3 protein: CASSYGTLKETQYF. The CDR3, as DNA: TGTGCCAGCAGTTATGGGACGCTGAAAGAGACCCAGTACTTC.

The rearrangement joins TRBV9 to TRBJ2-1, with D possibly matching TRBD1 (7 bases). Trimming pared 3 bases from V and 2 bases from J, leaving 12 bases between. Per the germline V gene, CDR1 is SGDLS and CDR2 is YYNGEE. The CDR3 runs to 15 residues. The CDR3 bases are TGTGCCAGCAGCGCCCAGGGGGGCCCCTACAATGAGCAGTTCTTC. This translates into CASSAQGGPYNEQFF.

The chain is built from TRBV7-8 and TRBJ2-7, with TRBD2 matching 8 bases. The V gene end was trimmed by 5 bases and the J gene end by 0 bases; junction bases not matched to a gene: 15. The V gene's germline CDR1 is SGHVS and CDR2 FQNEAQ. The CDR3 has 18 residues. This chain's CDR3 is CASSARSVLAVSSYEQYF. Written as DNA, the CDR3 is TGTGCCAGCAGCGCGAGAAGTGTACTAGCGGTAAGCTCCTACGAGCAGTACTTC.

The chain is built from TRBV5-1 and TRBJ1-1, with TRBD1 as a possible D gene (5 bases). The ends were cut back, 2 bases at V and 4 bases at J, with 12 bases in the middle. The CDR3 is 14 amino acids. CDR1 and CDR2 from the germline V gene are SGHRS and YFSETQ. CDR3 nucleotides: TGCGCCAGCAGCTTAGGGGAGGTGGGCACTGAAGCTTTCTTT. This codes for CASSLGEVGTEAFF. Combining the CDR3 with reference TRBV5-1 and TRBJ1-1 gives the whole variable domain KAGVTQTPRYLIKTRGQQVTLSCSPISGHRSVSWYQQTPGQGLQFLFEYFSETQRNKGNFPGRFSGRQFSNSRSEMNVSTLELGDSALYLCASSLGEVGTEAFFGQGTRLTVV.

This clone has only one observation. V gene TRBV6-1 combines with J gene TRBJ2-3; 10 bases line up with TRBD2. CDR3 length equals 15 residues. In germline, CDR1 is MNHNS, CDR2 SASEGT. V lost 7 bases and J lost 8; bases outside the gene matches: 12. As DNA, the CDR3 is TGTGCCAGCACCGGGGGGACTAGCGTAGAGGGTACGCAGTATTTT. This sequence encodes CASTGGTSVEGTQYF.

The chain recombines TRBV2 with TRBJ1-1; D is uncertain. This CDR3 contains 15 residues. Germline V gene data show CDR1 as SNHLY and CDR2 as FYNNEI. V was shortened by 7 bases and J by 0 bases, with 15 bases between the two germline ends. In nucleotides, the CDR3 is TGTGCCAGCACCCTCTCTCGGGCTTTGAACACTGAAGCTTTCTTT. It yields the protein CASTLSRALNTEAFF.

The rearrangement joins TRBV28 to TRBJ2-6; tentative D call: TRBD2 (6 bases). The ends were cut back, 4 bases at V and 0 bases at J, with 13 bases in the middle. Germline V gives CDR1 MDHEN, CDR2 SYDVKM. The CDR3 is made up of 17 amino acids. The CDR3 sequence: CASSSGGRPSGANVLTF. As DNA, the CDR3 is TGTGCCAGCAGTTCCGGGGGTCGGCCCTCTGGGGCCAACGTCCTGACTTTC. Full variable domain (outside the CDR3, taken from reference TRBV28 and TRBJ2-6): DVKVTQSSRYLVKRTGEKVFLECVQDMDHENMFWYRQDPGLGLRLIYFSYDVKMKEKGDIPEGYSVSREKKERFSLILESASTNQTSMYLCASSSGGRPSGANVLTFGAGSRLTVL.

CDR3 sequence reads: CASSLAGLYEQYF. Here the CDR3 DNA reads TGTGCCAGCAGCTTAGCGGGGCTTTACGAGCAGTACTTC. The gene calls are TRBV11-1 and TRBJ2-7, with D possibly matching TRBD1 (5 bases). Germline assignment: CDR1 SGHAT and CDR2 FQDESV (reference sequence). This CDR3 has 13 amino acids. V was trimmed by 0 bases and J by 4 bases, leaving 7 bases between them.

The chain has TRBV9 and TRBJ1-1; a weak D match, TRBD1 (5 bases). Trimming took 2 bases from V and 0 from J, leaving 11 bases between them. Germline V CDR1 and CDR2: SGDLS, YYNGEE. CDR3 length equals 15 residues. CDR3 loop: CASSVGRTLNTEAFF. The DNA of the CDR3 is TGTGCCAGCAGCGTGGGGAGGACATTGAACACTGAAGCTTTCTTT.

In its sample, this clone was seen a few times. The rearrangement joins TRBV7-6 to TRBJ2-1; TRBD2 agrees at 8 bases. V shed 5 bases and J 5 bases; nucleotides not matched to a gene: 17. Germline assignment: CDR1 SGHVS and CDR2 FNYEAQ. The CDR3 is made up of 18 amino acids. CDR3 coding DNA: TGTGCCAGCAGCGCGGGGGGCTGGGGGCTAGCGGGTAACAATGAGCAGTTCTTC. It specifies CASSAGGWGLAGNNEQFF. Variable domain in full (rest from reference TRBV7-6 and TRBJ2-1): GAGVSQSPRYKVTKRGQDVALRCDPISGHVSLYWYRQALGQGPEFLTYFNYEAQQDKSGLPNDRFSAERPEGSISTLTIQRTEQRDSAMYRCASSAGGWGLAGNNEQFFGPGTRLTVL.

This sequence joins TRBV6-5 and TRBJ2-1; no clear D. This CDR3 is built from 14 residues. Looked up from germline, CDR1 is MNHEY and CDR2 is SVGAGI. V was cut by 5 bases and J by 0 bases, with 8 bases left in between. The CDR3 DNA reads TGTGCCAGCAGTCGAGTGGGCTCCTACAATGAGCAGTTCTTC. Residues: CASSRVGSYNEQFF.

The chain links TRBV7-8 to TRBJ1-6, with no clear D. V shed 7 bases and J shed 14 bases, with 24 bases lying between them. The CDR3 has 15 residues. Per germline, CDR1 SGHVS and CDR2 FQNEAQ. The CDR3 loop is CASTWGLMDPITLHF. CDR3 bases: TGTGCCAGCACCTGGGGATTAATGGACCCTATCACCCTCCACTTT.

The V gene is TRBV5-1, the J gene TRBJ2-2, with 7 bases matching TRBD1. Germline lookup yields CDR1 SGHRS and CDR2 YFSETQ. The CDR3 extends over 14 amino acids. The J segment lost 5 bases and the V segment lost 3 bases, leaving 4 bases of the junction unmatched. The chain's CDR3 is CASSSSTGTGELFF. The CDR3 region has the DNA TGCGCCAGCAGCTCCTCGACAGGGACCGGGGAGCTGTTTTTT. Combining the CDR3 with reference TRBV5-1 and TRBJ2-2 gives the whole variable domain KAGVTQTPRYLIKTRGQQVTLSCSPISGHRSVSWYQQTPGQGLQFLFEYFSETQRNKGNFPGRFSGRQFSNSRSEMNVSTLELGDSALYLCASSSSTGTGELFFGEGSRLTVL.

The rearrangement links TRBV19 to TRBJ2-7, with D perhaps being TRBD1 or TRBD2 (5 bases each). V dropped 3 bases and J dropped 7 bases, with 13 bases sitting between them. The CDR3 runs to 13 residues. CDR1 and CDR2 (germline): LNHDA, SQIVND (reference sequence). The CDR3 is CASSITGTGEQYF. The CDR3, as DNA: TGTGCCAGTAGTATCACGGGGACGGGGGAGCAGTACTTC.

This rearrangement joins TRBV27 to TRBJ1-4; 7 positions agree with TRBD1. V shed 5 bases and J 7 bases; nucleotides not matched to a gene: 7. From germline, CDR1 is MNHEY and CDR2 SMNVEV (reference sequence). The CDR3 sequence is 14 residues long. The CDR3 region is CASSPHRGGEKLFF. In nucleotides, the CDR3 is TGTGCCAGCAGTCCCCACAGGGGAGGTGAAAAACTGTTTTTT.

In DNA, the CDR3 is TGTGCCAGCAGCTTTACTAGCTTGATCAACAATGAGCAGTTCTTC. Translation gives CASSFTSLINNEQFF. The gene calls are TRBV13 and TRBJ2-1, with D maybe TRBD2 (6 bases). Germline V lookup: CDR1 PRHDT, CDR2 FYEKMQ (reference sequence). There are 15 residues in the CDR3. Trimming removed 3 bases at V and 5 bases at J, with 14 bases between.

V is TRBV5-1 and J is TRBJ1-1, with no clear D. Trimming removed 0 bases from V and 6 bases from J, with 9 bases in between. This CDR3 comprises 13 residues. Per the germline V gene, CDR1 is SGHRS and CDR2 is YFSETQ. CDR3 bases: TGCGCCAGCAGCTTGGCTCCATTCTCTGAAGCTTTCTTT. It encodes CASSLAPFSEAFF.

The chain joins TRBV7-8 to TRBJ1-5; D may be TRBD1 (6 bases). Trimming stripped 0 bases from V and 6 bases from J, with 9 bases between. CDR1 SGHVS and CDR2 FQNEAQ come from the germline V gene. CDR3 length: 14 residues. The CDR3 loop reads CASSLAAGAQPQHF. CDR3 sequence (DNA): TGTGCCAGCAGCTTAGCCGCAGGGGCTCAGCCCCAGCATTTT. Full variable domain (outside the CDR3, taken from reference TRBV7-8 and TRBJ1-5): GAGVSQSPRYKVAKRGQDVALRCDPISGHVSLFWYQQALGQGPEFLTYFQNEAQLDKSGLPSDRFFAERPEGSVSTLKIQRTQQEDSAVYLCASSLAAGAQPQHFGDGTRLSIL.

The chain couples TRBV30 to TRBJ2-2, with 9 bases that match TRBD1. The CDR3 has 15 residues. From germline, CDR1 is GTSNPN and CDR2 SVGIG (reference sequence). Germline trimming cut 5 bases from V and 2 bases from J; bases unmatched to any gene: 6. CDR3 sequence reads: CAWDRGQGNTGELFF. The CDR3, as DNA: TGTGCCTGGGATAGGGGACAGGGAAACACCGGGGAGCTGTTTTTT.

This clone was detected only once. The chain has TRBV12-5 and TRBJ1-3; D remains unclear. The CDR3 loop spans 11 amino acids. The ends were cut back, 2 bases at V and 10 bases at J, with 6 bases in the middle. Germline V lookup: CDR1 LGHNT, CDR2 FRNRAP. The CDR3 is CASGLIPTIYF. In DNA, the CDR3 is TGTGCTAGTGGTTTGATCCCGACCATATATTTT.